What follows are 24 T cell receptor beta chains derived from one specimen sequenced in a study of T cell responses to AZD1222 COVID-19 vaccine. The method was immunoSEQ multiplex PCR; TCRdb's version includes in-frame clones alone and lacks a portion of them. This sample has roughly 100,000 clones; roughly 90% occur once, and the top ten carry roughly 2.7%. The specimen was peripheral blood, collected on day 0 of AZD1222 vaccination. The receptors come from an adult in good health.

This sequence joins TRBV25-1 and TRBJ1-6, with D possibly TRBD1 on 6 matching bases. The CDR3 runs to 16 residues. Germline values: CDR1 MGHDK, CDR2 SYGVNS. V was cut by 2 bases and J by 7 bases, with 15 bases left in between. The CDR3 DNA reads TGTGCCAGCAGTGAACACGGGACAAACATAAATTCACCCCTCCACTTT. Its protein product is CASSEHGTNINSPLHF.

This rearrangement joins TRBV10-3 to TRBJ1-2, with D uncertain. Germline values: CDR1 ENHRY, CDR2 SYGVKD. The CDR3 spans 13 residues. Trimming removed 3 bases at V and 4 bases at J, with 9 bases between. The CDR3 DNA reads as TGTGCCATCAGTGAACAGATAGGCTATGGCTACACCTTC. It specifies CAISEQIGYGYTF.

The chain recombines TRBV10-2 with TRBJ1-5, with D tentatively TRBD1 (6 bases). The CDR3 is 13 amino acids. Trimming pared 7 bases from V and 6 bases from J, leaving 13 bases between. Germline V gene data show CDR1 as WSHSY and CDR2 as SAAADI. The CDR3 sequence is CASNEQGGQPQHF. CDR3 DNA sequence: TGCGCCAGCAATGAACAGGGAGGTCAGCCCCAGCATTTT.

The chain employs TRBV5-4 and TRBJ2-5; TRBD2 is a possible D gene (6 bases). V was cut by 0 bases and J by 4 bases, with 10 bases left in between. Germline CDR1 and CDR2: SGHNT and YYREEE (reference sequence). The CDR3 covers 14 residues. The CDR3 sequence: CASSLGGEVETQYF. The DNA for the CDR3 is TGTGCCAGCAGCTTGGGTGGGGAGGTAGAGACCCAGTACTTC.

This chain links TRBV9 with TRBJ2-2; TRBD2 aligns across 8 bases. V shed 4 bases, J shed 0 bases, and the junction held 8 bases outside the gene matches. The CDR3 runs to 17 residues. Per germline, CDR1 SGDLS and CDR2 YYNGEE. The CDR3 reads CASSTPRGGPNTGELFF. DNA for the CDR3: TGTGCCAGCAGCACCCCTCGGGGGGGCCCGAACACCGGGGAGCTGTTTTTT.

The chain links TRBV3-1 (or the pseudogene TRBV3-2) to TRBJ1-6; D perhaps matches TRBD1 (6 bases). From germline, CDR1 is LGHDT and CDR2 YNNKEL (reference sequence). V was trimmed by 4 bases and J by 10 bases, leaving 17 bases between them. This CDR3 has 15 amino acids. CDR3 in DNA: TGTGCCAGCAGCCTAAACACCCCCGGGGGCTCACCCCTCCACTTT. Protein product: CASSLNTPGGSPLHF.

This rearrangement joins TRBV2 to TRBJ2-3; 8 bases fit TRBD1. The CDR3 totals 15 residues. Germline assignment: CDR1 SNHLY and CDR2 FYNNEI. V dropped 7 bases and J dropped 0; count of bases not matched to a gene: 6. CDR3 DNA sequence: TGTGCCAGCATCCGACAGGGGACTAGCACAGATACGCAGTATTTT. It encodes CASIRQGTSTDTQYF.

V usage is TRBV2 and J usage is TRBJ1-5; TRBD1 might be the D (6 bases). Trimming pared 7 bases from V and 0 bases from J, leaving 10 bases between. This CDR3 contains 14 residues. Germline V gene data show CDR1 as SNHLY and CDR2 as FYNNEI. CDR3 amino acids: CASIGQNSNQPQHF. DNA of the CDR3: TGTGCCAGCATCGGACAGAATAGCAATCAGCCCCAGCATTTT.

This clone came up once. This chain links TRBV14 with TRBJ2-5; 10 bases map to TRBD1. This CDR3 has 16 amino acids. CDR1 and CDR2 (germline): SGHDN, FVKESK. After removal of 4 bases from V and 4 bases from J, the junction contained 9 bases not matched to a gene. The CDR3 here is CASSRPPGDRGETQYF. CDR3 coding DNA: TGTGCCAGCAGCCGGCCGCCCGGGGACAGGGGAGAGACCCAGTACTTC.

The gene calls are TRBV4-1 and TRBJ1-1; TRBD1 aligns across 8 bases. CDR1 MGHRA and CDR2 YSYEKL come from the germline V gene. Trimming at V came to 3 bases and at J to 4 bases, leaving 4 bases not matched to a gene. The length of the CDR3 is 14 residues. The CDR3 sequence: CASSHLQGGTEAFF. The CDR3 DNA sequence: TGCGCCAGCAGCCACCTACAGGGGGGCACTGAAGCTTTCTTT.

The chain combines TRBV3-1 (or the pseudogene TRBV3-2) with TRBJ1-3, with unresolved D. Germline lookup yields CDR1 LGHDT and CDR2 YNNKEL (reference sequence). V lost 6 bases, J lost 4 bases, and 7 bases lay in between. This CDR3 contains 12 residues. For the CDR3, the DNA is TGTGCCAGCAGGACCGCCGGAAACACCATATATTTT. This codes for CASRTAGNTIYF.

This clone showed up just once. The rearrangement joins TRBV7-2 to TRBJ1-5; D is unresolved. CDR1 SGHTA and CDR2 FQGNSA come from the germline V gene. V lost 2 bases, J lost 0 bases, and 8 bases lay in between. The CDR3 is 15 residues long. CDR3 sequence: CASSLWGDSNQPQHF. CDR3 in DNA: TGTGCCAGCAGCTTATGGGGAGATAGCAATCAGCCCCAGCATTTT.

This clone was observed a handful of times. This chain uses TRBV5-5 with TRBJ2-3, with 7 bases identical to TRBD2. Germline V gene data show CDR1 as SGHKS and CDR2 as YYEKEE (reference sequence). The CDR3 consists of 14 residues. Unmatched junction bases numbered 4, after V lost 0 bases and J lost 6 bases. CDR3 nucleotide sequence: TGTGCCAGCAGCTTGGGTCTAGCGGTCGATACGCAGTATTTT. Residues: CASSLGLAVDTQYF.

This clone came up a few times. V gene TRBV6-4 combines with J gene TRBJ2-3; the match to TRBD2 covers 9 bases. The CDR3 loop spans 14 amino acids. Trimming cost V 4 bases and J 1 base; bases outside gene matches: 0. Germline-derived CDR1 and CDR2 are MRHNA and SNTAGT. CDR3 sequence (DNA): TGTGCCAGCAGTGGACTAGCGGGCACAGATACGCAGTATTTT. Protein sequence: CASSGLAGTDTQYF.

This rearrangement joins TRBV7-8 to TRBJ2-1, with 7 bases aligning to TRBD2. Germline CDR1 and CDR2: SGHVS and FQNEAQ. CDR3 length equals 17 residues. V was clipped by 5 bases and J by 4 bases; unmatched bases: 14. In nucleotides, the CDR3 is TGTGCCAGCAGCAACCGGACTAGAGCGGTGGGATACAATGAGCAGTTCTTC. Its protein product is CASSNRTRAVGYNEQFF.

This chain uses TRBV10-3 with TRBJ2-2; D uncertain. CDR3 size: 14 residues. Germline CDR1 is ENHRY and CDR2 is SYGVKD. Trimming took 1 base from V and 5 from J, leaving 8 bases between them. CDR3 in DNA: TGTGCCATCAGTGAGTTATCCAAAACCGGGGAGCTGTTTTTT. Its protein is CAISELSKTGELFF.

The chain recombines TRBV11-2 with TRBJ2-1, with a tentative D call TRBD2 (6 bases). Germline-derived CDR1 and CDR2 are SGHAT and FQNNGV. V gave up 1 base and J gave up 7 bases, with 8 bases separating them. The CDR3 has 13 residues. CDR3 bases: TGTGCCAGCAGCTTAGGACTAGATAATGAGCAGTTCTTC. Protein: CASSLGLDNEQFF. Using reference TRBV11-2 and TRBJ2-1 for the parts outside the CDR3, the full variable domain is EAGVAQSPRYKIIEKRQSVAFWCNPISGHATLYWYQQILGQGPKLLIQFQNNGVVDDSQLPKDRFSAERLKGVDSTLKIQPAKLEDSAVYLCASSLGLDNEQFFGPGTRLTVL.

The chain is built from TRBV6-2 or TRBV6-3 and TRBJ2-1; no reliable D call. There are 12 residues in the CDR3. The V end was cut by 6 bases, the J end by 2 bases, with 5 bases between. Germline V gene data show CDR1 as MNHEY and CDR2 as SVGEGT. Here the CDR3 reads CASSTAYNEQFF. Written as DNA, the CDR3 is TGTGCCAGCAGCACGGCCTACAATGAGCAGTTCTTC.

This clone appeared a single time. The chain carries TRBV6-5 and TRBJ1-2; 7 bases align to TRBD1. The CDR3 loop spans 14 amino acids. Per germline, CDR1 MNHEY and CDR2 SVGAGI. Trimming cost V 5 bases and J 4 bases; bases outside gene matches: 7. This CDR3 reads CASSITRDSYGYTF. As DNA, the CDR3 is TGTGCCAGCAGTATTACCCGGGACAGCTATGGCTACACCTTC.

The chain recombines TRBV19 with TRBJ1-5; D not resolved. The CDR3 covers 13 residues. The germline gives CDR1 LNHDA, CDR2 SQIVND (reference sequence). V lost 2 bases to trimming and J lost 3 bases, with 5 bases between them. CDR3 region: CASSIRINQPQHF. The CDR3 DNA follows: TGTGCCAGTAGTATACGGATCAATCAGCCCCAGCATTTT.

The V gene is TRBV11-1, the J gene TRBJ2-3; TRBD2 might be the D (6 bases). Germline lookup yields CDR1 SGHAT and CDR2 FQDESV (reference sequence). The CDR3 covers 12 residues. Trimming took 5 bases from V and 6 from J, leaving 9 bases between them. The CDR3 region is CASSPRGDTQYF. In nucleotides, the CDR3 is TGTGCCAGCAGCCCCCGGGGGGATACGCAGTATTTT.

The chain links TRBV24-1 to TRBJ2-2; D unresolved. The V end was cut by 4 bases, the J end by 2 bases, with 4 bases between. Germline CDR1 KGHDR, CDR2 SFDVKD. CDR3 length: 13 amino acids. CDR3 amino acids: CATSEPNTGELFF. CDR3 nucleotides: TGTGCCACCAGTGAACCAAACACCGGGGAGCTGTTTTTT.

The rearrangement links TRBV4-3 to TRBJ1-6; TRBD1 matches at 7 bases. V was clipped by 2 bases and J by 8 bases; unmatched bases: 6. Looked up from germline, CDR1 is LGHNA and CDR2 is YSLEER. The CDR3 is 15 amino acids. DNA of the CDR3: TGCGCCAGCAGCCAACTCGACAGGGACGATTCACCCCTCCACTTT. Protein product: CASSQLDRDDSPLHF.

Of note for this clone: Relative to the germline gene, one junction end is altered; a read error may explain this. This CDR3 is CASSQDLTGADAFF. Here the CDR3 DNA reads TGTGCCAGCAGCCAAGATCTAACAGGGGCTGATGCTTTCTTT. The rearrangement links TRBV3-1 (or the pseudogene TRBV3-2) to TRBJ1-1; 7 bases align to TRBD1. Germline CDR1 reads LGHDT; CDR2 reads YNNKEL (reference sequence). CDR3 size: 14 residues.